The 22 T cell receptor beta chains reported below all come from one sample, sequenced in a study of T cell responses to AZD1222 COVID-19 vaccine. Some clones are missing from TCRdb's copy, which holds only in-frame ones; the method was immunoSEQ multiplex PCR. The repertoire holds nearly 100,000 clones, with around nine tenths as singletons. Sample: peripheral blood, taken on day 0 of AZD1222 vaccination. The receptors were sampled from an adult in good health.

The chain links TRBV18 to TRBJ1-6; D not resolved. V lost 8 bases and J lost 5, with 19 bases in between. CDR1 is KGHSH, CDR2 LQKENI, per germline. The CDR3 runs 16 residues. CDR3: CASQREALWDNSPLHF. Here the CDR3 DNA reads TGTGCCAGCCAACGGGAGGCGCTATGGGATAATTCACCCCTCCACTTT.

The rearrangement uses TRBV19 and TRBJ1-2, with TRBD1 matching over 8 bases. The V and J ends lost 4 bases and 3 bases, in that order; junction bases with no gene match: 4. Germline V gives CDR1 LNHDA, CDR2 SQIVND (reference sequence). This CDR3 comprises 14 residues. The CDR3 sequence is CASSRQGRDYGYTF. CDR3 DNA: TGTGCCAGTAGTAGACAGGGGAGAGACTATGGCTACACCTTC.

This chain links TRBV28 with TRBJ1-2, with 8 positions matching TRBD1. The CDR3 runs 15 residues. V gave up 3 bases and J gave up 2 bases; unmatched junction bases: 5. Germline-derived CDR1 and CDR2 are MDHEN and SYDVKM. Written as DNA, the CDR3 is TGTGCCAGCAGTTTCCCAGGGGGCGCAAACTATGGCTACACCTTC. Protein product: CASSFPGGANYGYTF.

The genes are TRBV11-2 and TRBJ2-4; 7 nucleotides align to TRBD1. V lost 5 bases and J lost 8; bases outside the gene matches: 9. Germline V lookup: CDR1 SGHAT, CDR2 FQNNGV. The CDR3 has 14 residues. The CDR3 sequence: CASSPPWDRHIQYF. The CDR3 nucleotides are TGTGCCAGCAGCCCCCCGTGGGACAGACACATTCAGTACTTC.

The V gene is TRBV2, the J gene TRBJ2-7; 8 bases fit TRBD2. CDR3 length: 15 amino acids. The germline CDR1 and CDR2 sequences are SNHLY and FYNNEI. V was clipped by 5 bases and J by 5 bases; unmatched bases: 11. Written as DNA, the CDR3 is TGTGCCAGCAGTCTGACGCGGACTAGCTTCCACGAGCAGTACTTC. Translation gives CASSLTRTSFHEQYF.

The chain joins TRBV7-2 to TRBJ1-3; D perhaps matches TRBD1 (6 bases). The CDR3 sequence is 15 residues long. The V end lost 0 bases, the J end lost 4 bases, and 10 bases lay between the germline ends. The germline CDR1 and CDR2 sequences are SGHTA and FQGNSA. CDR3 amino acids: CASSLARDKGNTIYF. The DNA for the CDR3 is TGTGCCAGCAGCTTAGCGCGGGACAAGGGAAACACCATATATTTT.

The chain has TRBV10-2 and TRBJ1-6; 9 nucleotides align to TRBD1. There are 17 residues in the CDR3. Per the germline V gene, CDR1 is WSHSY and CDR2 is SAAADI. V lost 7 bases to trimming and J lost 9 bases; unmatched junction nucleotides: 16. The CDR3 region has the DNA TGCGCCAGCACCCAGAGGCTGCCGGGACAGGGAGTTTCACCCCTCCACTTT. Protein sequence: CASTQRLPGQGVSPLHF.

The chain uses TRBV2 and TRBJ2-1; D gene ambiguous. V dropped 1 base and J dropped 7 bases, with 2 bases sitting between them. Germline V gene sequence: CDR1 SNHLY, CDR2 FYNNEI. The CDR3 covers 11 residues. The CDR3 sequence is CASSEGNEQFF. In DNA, the CDR3 is TGTGCCAGCAGTGAAGGGAATGAGCAGTTCTTC.

This rearrangement joins TRBV19 to TRBJ1-3; a weak D match, TRBD1 (5 bases). The CDR3 runs to 15 residues. Between the trimmed V and J ends, which lost 6 bases and 2 bases, there was a span of 14 bases. Per the germline V gene, CDR1 is LNHDA and CDR2 is SQIVND (reference sequence). CDR3 in amino acids: CASSPFGGAGNTIYF. CDR3 DNA: TGTGCCAGTAGCCCCTTTGGGGGGGCTGGAAACACCATATATTTT. Full variable domain (missing parts from reference TRBV19 and TRBJ1-3): DGGITQSPKYLFRKEGQNVTLSCEQNLNHDAMYWYRQDPGQGLRLIYYSQIVNDFQKGDIAEGYSVSREKKESFPLTVTSAQKNPTAFYLCASSPFGGAGNTIYFGEGSWLTVV.

The chain recombines TRBV6-5 with TRBJ1-3, with D hard to call. The CDR3 is 15 amino acids. CDR1 is MNHEY, CDR2 SVGAGI, per germline. V was trimmed by 6 bases and J by 0 bases, leaving 12 bases between them. Written as DNA, the CDR3 is TGTGCCAGCAGAGAGCAGCCGAGCTCTGGAAACACCATATATTTT. Its translation is CASREQPSSGNTIYF.

The chain combines TRBV19 with TRBJ2-7; D not resolved. Per germline, CDR1 LNHDA and CDR2 SQIVND (reference sequence). CDR3 length: 15 residues. Trimming pared 0 bases from V and 1 base from J, leaving 10 bases between. CDR3 residues: CASSIESGDSYEQYF. The CDR3 region has the DNA TGTGCCAGTAGTATAGAATCCGGAGATTCCTACGAGCAGTACTTC.

The V and J genes are TRBV5-5 and TRBJ1-6; 10 bases are a match to TRBD1. The CDR3 is 14 residues long. Germline CDR1 is SGHKS and CDR2 is YYEKEE (reference sequence). With 6 bases clipped from V and 8 bases from J, the junction kept 5 bases outside the gene matches. The CDR3 protein is CASNRDRGYSPLHF. In nucleotides, the CDR3 is TGTGCCAGCAACCGGGACAGGGGATATTCACCCCTCCACTTT.

This rearrangement joins TRBV5-1 to TRBJ2-7, with D possibly being TRBD1 (5 bases). The CDR3 is 15 residues long. Germline assignment: CDR1 SGHRS and CDR2 YFSETQ. The germline V and J ends were trimmed by 4 bases and 4 bases, with 18 bases remaining between them. The CDR3 DNA is TGCGCCAGCAGCCCCCAGGCAGGGAACGTTTACGAGCAGTACTTC. Its translation: CASSPQAGNVYEQYF.

The chain has TRBV7-2 and TRBJ2-1; 13 bases map to TRBD2. Germline trimming cut 5 bases from V and 6 bases from J; bases unmatched to any gene: 7. CDR3 size: 16 residues. Germline CDR1 and CDR2: SGHTA and FQGNSA. The CDR3: CASSPWTSGGRNEQFF. Here the CDR3 DNA reads TGTGCCAGCAGCCCCTGGACTAGCGGGGGTCGCAATGAGCAGTTCTTC.

This chain uses TRBV7-8 with TRBJ2-1, with unresolved D. CDR3 length equals 16 residues. Germline V gene sequence: CDR1 SGHVS, CDR2 FQNEAQ. Trimming pared 5 bases from V and 2 bases from J, leaving 16 bases between. In DNA form, the CDR3 reads TGTGCCAGCAGCACCCGTAGCACGCGAACCTACAATGAGCAGTTCTTC. Protein: CASSTRSTRTYNEQFF.

Turning to this clone: The identical CDR3 is also encoded by other nucleotide sequences in the sample. V usage is TRBV5-1 and J usage is TRBJ2-5; D call uncertain. Germline assignment: CDR1 SGHRS and CDR2 YFSETQ. Trimming left V 0 bases short and J 2 bases short, with 2 bases between. The CDR3 is made up of 12 amino acids. CDR3 region: CASSLVQETQYF. The CDR3, as DNA: TGCGCCAGCAGCTTGGTACAAGAGACCCAGTACTTC.

CDR3 sequence: CASSWGGNYGYTF. CDR3 bases: TGCGCCAGCAGCTGGGGAGGGAACTATGGCTACACCTTC. The gene calls are TRBV5-1 and TRBJ1-2, with D uncertain. The germline V gene has CDR1 SGHRS and CDR2 YFSETQ. The CDR3 totals 13 residues. Trimming pared 3 bases from V and 2 bases from J, leaving 8 bases between.

The V gene is TRBV6-1, the J gene TRBJ1-1; no clear D gene. CDR1 and CDR2 from the germline V gene are MNHNS and SASEGT. The CDR3 sequence is 14 residues long. The V and J ends lost 7 bases and 0 bases respectively, with 12 bases between them. The CDR3 nucleotides are TGTGCCAGCATAAGGGATTCGATGAACACTGAAGCTTTCTTT. Residues: CASIRDSMNTEAFF.

This chain joins TRBV30 and TRBJ2-7, with D perhaps TRBD2 (6 bases). In germline, CDR1 is GTSNPN, CDR2 SVGIG (reference sequence). Between the trimmed V and J ends, which lost 4 bases and 2 bases, there was a span of 15 bases. The CDR3 runs to 14 residues. CDR3 sequence: CAWKRGSGTYEQYF. In DNA, the CDR3 is TGTGCCTGGAAGAGGGGTAGCGGTACCTACGAGCAGTACTTC.

The chain joins TRBV6-5 to TRBJ1-1, with a weak D call TRBD1 (6 bases). CDR1 is MNHEY and CDR2 is SVGAGI in the germline V gene. The V end lost 4 bases, the J end lost 0 bases, and 12 bases lay between the germline ends. This CDR3 has 15 amino acids. The CDR3 sequence is CASSSRTVMNTEAFF. In DNA, the CDR3 is TGTGCCAGCAGTTCAAGGACAGTTATGAACACTGAAGCTTTCTTT.

The V call is TRBV4-3, the J call TRBJ1-2, with D possibly matching TRBD1 (5 bases). The CDR3 runs to 15 residues. From germline, CDR1 is LGHNA and CDR2 YSLEER. The V gene lost 1 base and the J gene lost 2 bases, with 11 bases spanning the gap. The CDR3 here is CASSQVPGTNYGYTF. The CDR3 DNA is TGCGCCAGCAGCCAAGTCCCAGGGACCAACTATGGCTACACCTTC.

The CDR3 here is CASSALTGDPYEQYF. Written as DNA, the CDR3 is TGCGCCAGCAGCGCCTTGACAGGCGATCCTTACGAGCAGTACTTC. The rearrangement joins TRBV4-1 to TRBJ2-7; D is possibly TRBD1 (6 bases). V gave up 5 bases and J gave up 4 bases, with 18 bases separating them. The CDR3 has 15 residues. Germline lookup yields CDR1 MGHRA and CDR2 YSYEKL.